Detailed here is one TCR beta chain. The antigen is not known. The record originates from a study of T cells expressing NK-cell markers. Study in general: Sorted CD3+CD56-NKG2C+, CD3+CD56+NKG2C- and CD3+CD56+NKG2C+ T cells were the source of the TCR beta repertoires. Of eight sequenced donors, seven were HCMV-seropositive and one HCMV-seronegative.

Whole-study results and caveats: A handful of donors showed these clonotypes also leading the CD3+CD56-NKG2C+ fraction. HCMV specificity was not established for the expanded NKG2C+ T cell clones.

For each CDR3 protein, TCRdb gives one entry from its re-call of the 5' RACE reads, without DNA. The data show about 400,000 distinct CDR3 sequences, and the top ten clones hold about 11%. The CDR3 is 18 amino acids. Germline V gene lookup returns CDR1 SGHRS and CDR2 YFSETQ. This sequence was found in a woman in her 50s in good health. This chain joins TRBV5-1 and TRBJ2-3; the D call from TCRdb, TRBD2, cannot be confirmed without DNA. The specimen was blood T cells: a sorted CD56 or NKG2C T cell subset, CD4+ or CD8+ T cells, or bulk PBMC T cells (not recorded which). CDR3 region: CASSLVGTSGRAEDTQYF.